This entry describes one T cell receptor (beta chain). Its cognate antigen is unknown. With baseline, cycle 4 day 1, and cycle 7 day 1 as timepoints, blood was sampled. The entry originates in a study of OX40 agonist ivuxolimab in advanced cancers. Using immunoSEQ multiplex PCR, the repertoire was profiled, and TCRdb retains in-frame clones only, with some absent. The sample shows about 13,000 clones, about two thirds of them seen only once. Whole-study findings and limits: Clones of CD4+ and CD8+ blood T cells grew by week 6 at doses of 0.1 to 3.0 mg/kg.

Germline V gene data show CDR1 as MNHEY and CDR2 as SVGAGI. This CDR3 has 13 residues. Trimming pared 5 bases from V and 6 bases from J, leaving 11 bases between. This clonotype was sampled from an adult with an advanced solid tumor such as melanoma, head and neck, liver or kidney cancer. The chain recombines TRBV6-5 with TRBJ2-1; D perhaps matches TRBD2 (6 bases). The sample in question was CD4+ or CD8+ T cells sorted from blood, obtained in a trial of the OX40 agonist ivuxolimab. In DNA form, the CDR3 reads TGTGCCAGCAGTGAACGGGACTTCAATGAGCAGTTCTTC. Residues: CASSERDFNEQFF.